This T cell receptor beta chain was sequenced in a study of Ad26.COV2.S vaccination and SARS-CoV-2 variants. Profiled with immunoSEQ multiplex PCR; TCRdb holds only in-frame clones, not every one. The sample yields some 350,000 clones, under 95% seen once. CDR3 length equals 16 residues. Trimming left V 1 base short and J 0 bases short, with 12 bases between. CDR1 SGHTA and CDR2 FQGNSA come from the germline V gene. This clone was found once. The chain carries TRBV7-2 and TRBJ1-1, with D uncertain. This TCR came from a human donor who had recovered from COVID-19. Sequences were derived from peripheral blood, sampled after recovery from COVID-19. The chain's CDR3 is CASSLVGNAMNTEAFF. Here the CDR3 DNA reads TGTGCCAGCAGCTTAGTAGGGAACGCCATGAACACTGAAGCTTTCTTT. Full variable domain (rest looked up from reference TRBV7-2 and TRBJ1-1): GAGVSQSPSNKVTEKGKDVELRCDPISGHTALYWYRQSLGQGLEFLIYFQGNSAPDKSGLPSDRFSAERTGGSVSTLTIQRTQQEDSAVYLCASSLVGNAMNTEAFFGQGTRLTVV.